The source of this T cell receptor (beta chain) is a study of cytomegalovirus exposure and HLA in healthy donors. About the study: As released early, the data held approximately 80 million unique TCRs from HLA-typed donors.

As regards this clone: Its specificity is not known.

The PCR employed 60 Vbeta primers together with 13 Jbeta primers. The assay was immunoSEQ multiplex PCR, and TCRdb's table has in-frame clones only and misses some. The sample records more than 95,000 clones, less than 85% being singletons. General observations from the study: TRBV6-2, TRBV6-3 and other indistinguishable V segments were excluded. It was only CMV serostatus that was available as immune exposure information.

The CDR3 spans 15 residues. The germline V gene has CDR1 SNHLY and CDR2 FYNNEI. Losses at the gene ends were 8 bases for V and 4 bases for J; bases not matched to a gene: 11. Specimen: PBMCs. The TCR sequence derives from a man aged 18 to 30 in good health and CMV-seropositive. The gene calls are TRBV2 and TRBJ1-5, with 7 nucleotides matching TRBD1. CDR3 nucleotide sequence: TGTGCCAGCGGAATAGGAGACAGGGTAAATCAGCCCCAGCATTTT. Translated: CASGIGDRVNQPQHF.